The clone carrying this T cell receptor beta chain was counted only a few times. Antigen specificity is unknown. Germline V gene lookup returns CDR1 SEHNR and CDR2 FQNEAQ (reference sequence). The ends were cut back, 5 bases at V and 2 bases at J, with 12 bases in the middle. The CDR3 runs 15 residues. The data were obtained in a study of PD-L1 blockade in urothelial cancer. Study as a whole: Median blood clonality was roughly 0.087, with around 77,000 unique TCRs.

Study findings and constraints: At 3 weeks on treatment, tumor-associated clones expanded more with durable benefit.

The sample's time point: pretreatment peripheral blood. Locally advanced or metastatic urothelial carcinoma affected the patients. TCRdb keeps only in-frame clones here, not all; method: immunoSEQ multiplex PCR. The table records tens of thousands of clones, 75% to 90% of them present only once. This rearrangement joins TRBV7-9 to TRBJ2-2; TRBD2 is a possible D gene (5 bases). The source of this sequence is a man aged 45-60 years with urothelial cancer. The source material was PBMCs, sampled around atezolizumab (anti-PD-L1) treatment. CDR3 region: CASSQVEGNTGELFF. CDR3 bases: TGTGCCAGCAGCCAAGTCGAGGGAAACACCGGGGAGCTGTTTTTT.